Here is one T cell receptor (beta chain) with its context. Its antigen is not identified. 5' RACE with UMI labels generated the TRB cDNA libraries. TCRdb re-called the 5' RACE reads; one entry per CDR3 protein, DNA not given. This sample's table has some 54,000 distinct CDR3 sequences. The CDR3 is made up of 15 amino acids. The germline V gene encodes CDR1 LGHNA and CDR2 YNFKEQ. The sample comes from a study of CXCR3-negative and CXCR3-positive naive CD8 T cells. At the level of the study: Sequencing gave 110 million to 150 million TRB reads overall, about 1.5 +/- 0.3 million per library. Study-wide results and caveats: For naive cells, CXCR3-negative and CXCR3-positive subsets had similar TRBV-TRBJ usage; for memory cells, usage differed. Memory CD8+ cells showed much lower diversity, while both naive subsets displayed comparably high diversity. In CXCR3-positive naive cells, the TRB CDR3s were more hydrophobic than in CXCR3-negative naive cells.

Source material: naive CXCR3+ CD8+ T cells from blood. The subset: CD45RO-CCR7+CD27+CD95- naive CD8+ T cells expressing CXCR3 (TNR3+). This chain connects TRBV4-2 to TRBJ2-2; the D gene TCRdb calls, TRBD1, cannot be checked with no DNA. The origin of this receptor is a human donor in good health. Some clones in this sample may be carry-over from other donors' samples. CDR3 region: CASSQDDAGAGELFF.